A single T cell receptor beta chain is shown here with its context. Its specificity is unknown. Preparation of the TCRbeta library used unique molecular identifiers. One entry per CDR3 protein, called by TCRdb with MiXCR from the PCR reads. The repertoire includes hundreds of thousands of distinct CDR3 sequences, approximately 15% of them detected once, and 5% sits in the top ten. This specimen belongs to a study of T-cell reconstitution after alpha-beta-depleted transplantation in children. Study observations and caveats: After transplant, at about two months, alpha-beta T cells were reportedly derived from several hundred expanded graft clones.

Germline V gene data show CDR1 as SGHDN and CDR2 as FVKESK. The trim removed 0 bases at V and 14 bases at J, leaving 15 bases unmatched. The CDR3 is made up of 17 amino acids. Sample: PBMCs, mostly from graft donor cells, taken 360 days after TCRalphabeta/CD19-depleted stem cell transplant. The V call is TRBV14, the J call TRBJ1-6, with 8 bases identical to TRBD1. This sequence originates from a male patient between 5 and 17 years old who had a stem cell transplant for acute lymphoblastic leukemia, so the T cells may come from the graft donor. This CDR3 reads CASSQDVFGTGHRALHF. DNA of the CDR3: TGTGCCAGCAGCCAAGATGTCTTCGGGACAGGTCATAGGGCCCTCCACTTT. Full variable domain (missing parts from reference TRBV14 and TRBJ1-6): EAGVTQFPSHSVIEKGQTVTLRCDPISGHDNLYWYRRVMGKEIKFLLHFVKESKQDESGMPNNRFLAERTGGTYSTLKVQPAELEDSGVYFCASSQDVFGTGHRALHFGNGTRLTVT.